This entry describes one T cell receptor (beta chain). Generated by immunoSEQ multiplex PCR, the TCRdb table keeps only in-frame clones and is missing some. The sample has hundreds of thousands of clones, 70% to 90% seen once. Germline-derived CDR1 and CDR2 are LNHDA and SQIVND (reference sequence). The V segment lost 9 bases and the J segment 4 bases; nucleotides outside the gene matches: 15. The CDR3 sequence is 16 residues long. The data originate from a study of Ad26.COV2.S vaccination and SARS-CoV-2 variants. Described treatment: roughly 18 received Ad26.COV2.S at low or high dose, single or two shots; 5 received placebo; per-sample allocation not given. Each sample was drawn 63 days after the first injection (of vaccine or placebo).

This TCR came from a person aged 18-65 years who received the Ad26.COV2.S COVID-19 vaccine or a placebo. Sequenced here: peripheral blood, sampled in a trial of Ad26.COV2.S vaccine versus placebo. The chain is built from TRBV19 and TRBJ1-5; 7 bases align to TRBD1. CDR3 nucleotides: TGTGCCAGCTTAAAGACGACCGGGACAGATAATCAGCCCCAGCATTTT. Its translation: CASLKTTGTDNQPQHF.